Below, 30 T cell receptor beta chains from the same sample are listed, as sequenced in a study of T-cell reconstitution after alpha-beta-depleted transplantation in children. Researchers prepared the TCRbeta library using unique molecular identifiers, the study reports. TCRdb reprocessed the PCR reads via MiXCR and lists one record per CDR3 protein. The data show approximately 270,000 distinct CDR3 sequences, more than 20% seen once. The material was PBMCs, mostly from graft donor cells, obtained 360 days after TCRalphabeta/CD19-depleted stem cell transplant. The receptor source for this set is a female patient aged 2 to 10 who had a stem cell transplant for congenital amegakaryocytic thrombocytopenia, so the T cells may come from the graft donor.

V and J are TRBV20-1 and TRBJ2-3; 7 positions agree with TRBD2. Per germline, CDR1 DFQATT and CDR2 SNEGSKA (reference sequence). With 0 bases clipped from V and 2 bases from J, the junction kept 8 bases outside the gene matches. The CDR3 sequence is 16 residues long. The CDR3: CSARDWDYRFTDTQYF. CDR3 DNA: TGCAGTGCTAGAGACTGGGACTACCGTTTCACAGATACGCAGTATTTT.

This sequence joins TRBV6-2 or TRBV6-3 and TRBJ2-2, with D tentatively TRBD1 or TRBD2 (5 bases each). The germline V gene has CDR1 MNHEY and CDR2 SVGEGT. The germline V and J ends were trimmed by 4 bases and 6 bases, with 15 bases remaining between them. This CDR3 is built from 15 residues. The CDR3 nucleotides read TGTGCCAGCAGTTCCTTCAGCAGGGAGCCCGGGGAGCTGTTTTTT. Its translation is CASSSFSREPGELFF.

This clonotype has only one observation. The rearrangement joins TRBV5-6 to TRBJ2-2; TRBD2 might be the D (5 bases). The CDR3 spans 16 residues. The V gene lost 0 bases and the J gene lost 1 base, with 10 bases spanning the gap. Germline CDR1 is SGHDT and CDR2 is YYEEEE. The CDR3 sequence: CASSLASGKNTGELFF. In nucleotides, the CDR3 is TGTGCCAGCAGCTTGGCCAGCGGAAAGAACACCGGGGAGCTGTTTTTT.

This clonotype was seen just once. V gene TRBV5-1 combines with J gene TRBJ2-1; a possible D gene is TRBD2 (5 bases). Trimming left V 4 bases short and J 5 bases short, with 16 bases between. Germline V gene lookup returns CDR1 SGHRS and CDR2 YFSETQ. This CDR3 has 15 residues. For the CDR3, the DNA is TGCGCCAGCAGCGCAATGGTCGGGGTGAACAATGAGCAGTTCTTC. It encodes CASSAMVGVNNEQFF.

Remarks on this clonotype: One junction end disagrees with the germline gene, perhaps due to a read error. The chain employs TRBV11-2 and TRBJ2-3; possibly TRBD1 for D (6 bases). This CDR3 has 14 amino acids. Germline V CDR1 and CDR2: SGHAT, FQNNGV. CDR3 amino acids: CTSSSPTGTDTQYF. The CDR3 DNA reads TGTACCAGCAGCTCACCGACAGGAACAGATACGCAGTATTTT.

This clonotype was seen a handful of times. The chain recombines TRBV28 with TRBJ1-2, with D tentatively TRBD1 (5 bases). This CDR3 is built from 15 residues. V was cut by 5 bases and J by 1 base, with 14 bases left in between. In germline, CDR1 is MDHEN, CDR2 SYDVKM. CDR3 nucleotide sequence: TGTGCCAGCAGTGACCTAGGGGCTCGTAACTATGGCTACACCTTC. Its protein is CASSDLGARNYGYTF.

The rearrangement joins TRBV29-1 to TRBJ1-3; D is uncertain. The germline gives CDR1 SQVTM, CDR2 ANQGSEA. V was trimmed by 6 bases and J by 0 bases, leaving 12 bases between them. There are 14 residues in the CDR3. The CDR3 region has the DNA TGCAGCGTGCACAGAAGGCTCTCTGGAAACACCATATATTTT. Its translation: CSVHRRLSGNTIYF.

This clonotype was counted at least ten times. V gene TRBV5-1 combines with J gene TRBJ2-1; 7 nucleotides line up with TRBD1. The trim removed 2 bases at V and 2 bases at J, leaving 7 bases unmatched. The CDR3 loop spans 16 amino acids. Germline V gives CDR1 SGHRS, CDR2 YFSETQ. CDR3 sequence (DNA): TGCGCCAGCAGCTTAGGGACAGAGCGAACCTACAATGAGCAGTTCTTC. Translation: CASSLGTERTYNEQFF.

This clonotype occurred a few times. V and J are TRBV20-1 and TRBJ2-6; D tentatively reads TRBD1 or TRBD2 (5 bases each). This CDR3 contains 17 residues. The germline V and J ends were trimmed by 5 bases and 0 bases, with 17 bases remaining between them. Germline loops: CDR1 DFQATT, CDR2 SNEGSKA (reference sequence). The CDR3 loop is CSAGTHIRSSGANVLTF. In nucleotides, the CDR3 is TGCAGTGCTGGGACCCATATTAGGAGCTCTGGGGCCAACGTCCTGACTTTC.

This clonotype was recorded a few times. The gene calls are TRBV4-2 and TRBJ2-1, with TRBD2 matching over 9 bases. CDR3 length: 15 residues. From germline, CDR1 is LGHNA and CDR2 YNFKEQ. The CDR3 reads CAAGGEQGRNNEQFF. The CDR3 DNA reads as TGTGCAGCGGGGGGAGAACAGGGTCGGAATAATGAGCAGTTCTTC.

CDR3 protein: CASSSQGSKNIQYF. The CDR3 DNA reads as TGTGCCAGCAGCTCACAGGGATCCAAAAACATTCAGTACTTC. The rearrangement links TRBV7-8 to TRBJ2-4, with D possibly matching TRBD1 (6 bases). CDR1 is SGHVS and CDR2 is FQNEAQ in the germline V gene. This CDR3 region has 14 residues. V was trimmed by 4 bases and J by 2 bases, leaving 9 bases between them.

The chain joins TRBV14 to TRBJ1-2, with 8 bases lining up with TRBD1. Per the germline V gene, CDR1 is SGHDN and CDR2 is FVKESK. CDR3 length: 16 residues. The V segment lost 3 bases and the J segment 8 bases; nucleotides outside the gene matches: 14. As DNA, the CDR3 is TGTGCCAGCAGCCATAGACCGGGACAGGAAGCTCGGGGCTACACCTTC. This sequence encodes CASSHRPGQEARGYTF.

A few counts support this clonotype. CDR3 bases: TGCGCCAGCAGCCAAGGGTCTACCCATCAGCCCCAGCATTTT. It yields the protein CASSQGSTHQPQHF. V is TRBV4-3 and J is TRBJ1-5, with D hard to call. Per the germline V gene, CDR1 is LGHNA and CDR2 is YSLEER. The V and J ends lost 1 base and 5 bases respectively, with 9 bases between them. This CDR3 spans 14 amino acids.

V and J are TRBV7-9 and TRBJ2-1; 11 bases line up with TRBD1. This CDR3 is built from 17 residues. The germline gives CDR1 SEHNR, CDR2 FQNEAQ (reference sequence). J gave up 4 bases and V 2 bases, and 7 bases lay outside the gene matches. CDR3 protein: CASSLLPGQGGYNEQFF. DNA of the CDR3: TGTGCCAGCAGCTTACTTCCGGGACAGGGGGGTTACAATGAGCAGTTCTTC.

This clonotype was detected a few times. The gene calls are TRBV6-1 and TRBJ2-2, with D perhaps being TRBD1 or TRBD2 (6 bases each). Trimming took off 6 bases at V and 0 bases at J, with 17 bases between the two ends. The CDR3 runs 17 residues. Germline V gives CDR1 MNHNS, CDR2 SASEGT. CDR3 nucleotide sequence: TGTGCCAGCAGGGCGCCTTACAGGGACTCGAACACCGGGGAGCTGTTTTTT. Residues: CASRAPYRDSNTGELFF.

In this sample, this clonotype turned up a few times. The chain recombines TRBV10-2 with TRBJ1-1, with TRBD1 identical over 10 bases. This CDR3 comprises 15 residues. V dropped 6 bases and J dropped 2; count of bases not matched to a gene: 6. In germline, CDR1 is WSHSY, CDR2 SAAADI. The CDR3 coding sequence is TGCGCCAGCAGAGCCCGGGACAGGGGAAACACTGAAGCTTTCTTT. Translating gives CASRARDRGNTEAFF.

This chain uses TRBV6-5 with TRBJ2-1; D uncertain. V lost 0 bases to trimming and J lost 5 bases, with 8 bases between them. Germline V gives CDR1 MNHEY, CDR2 SVGAGI. This CDR3 has 14 amino acids. The CDR3 reads CASSYSDLHNEQFF. CDR3 nucleotide sequence: TGTGCCAGCAGTTACTCGGACCTCCACAATGAGCAGTTCTTC.

The J gene is TRBJ2-7, the V gene TRBV11-1, with 9 positions matching TRBD1. Looked up from germline, CDR1 is SGHAT and CDR2 is FQDESV (reference sequence). Unmatched junction bases numbered 2, after V lost 8 bases and J lost 0 bases. CDR3 size: 13 residues. The CDR3 sequence: CASDRGYSYEQYF. Written as DNA, the CDR3 is TGTGCCAGCGACAGGGGGTACTCCTACGAGCAGTACTTC.

This clonotype has only a few counts. The chain combines TRBV6-5 with TRBJ2-3; no clear D. The length of the CDR3 is 17 residues. The germline V gene encodes CDR1 MNHEY and CDR2 SVGAGI. V lost 0 bases and J 4 bases, leaving 17 bases between the germline ends. The CDR3 sequence: CASSYSGGRRDADTQYF. In nucleotides, the CDR3 is TGTGCCAGCAGTTACTCGGGCGGCCGCCGTGATGCAGATACGCAGTATTTT.

This clonotype has only a few counts. This chain joins TRBV4-1 and TRBJ1-3, with TRBD1 identical over 9 bases. Germline assignment: CDR1 MGHRA and CDR2 YSYEKL. The CDR3 is 16 residues long. V lost 5 bases and J lost 3; bases outside the gene matches: 8. CDR3 DNA: TGCGCCAGCAGCGTGGGAACAGGGGGCTTTGGAAACACCATATATTTT. Translating it yields CASSVGTGGFGNTIYF.

This rearrangement joins TRBV30 to TRBJ2-1, with TRBD1 matching 8 bases. The germline V gene has CDR1 GTSNPN and CDR2 SVGIG (reference sequence). CDR3 length: 16 residues. After removal of 1 base from V and 4 bases from J, the junction contained 9 bases not matched to a gene. CDR3 residues: CAWSALTGVRYNEQFF. The CDR3 bases are TGTGCCTGGAGTGCATTGACAGGGGTAAGGTACAATGAGCAGTTCTTC. The complete variable domain, with remaining parts taken from reference TRBV30 and TRBJ2-1, reads SQTIHQWPATLVQPVGSPLSLECTVEGTSNPNLYWYRQAAGRGLQLLFYSVGIGQISSEVPQNLSASRPQDRQFILSSKKLLLSDSGFYLCAWSALTGVRYNEQFFGPGTRLTVL.

The CDR3 bases are TGCGCCAGCAGCTTGGCGGAGGTAGACCAAGAGACCCAGTACTTC. This codes for CASSLAEVDQETQYF. V gene TRBV5-1 combines with J gene TRBJ2-5; possible D gene TRBD2, 5 bases. Germline V CDR1 and CDR2: SGHRS, YFSETQ. V was clipped by 0 bases and J by 0 bases, with 9 bases between them. This CDR3 is 15 amino acids long.

The gene calls are TRBV11-2 and TRBJ2-5, with D maybe TRBD1 (5 bases). Germline assignment: CDR1 SGHAT and CDR2 FQNNGV. The CDR3 is made up of 13 amino acids. Trimming cost V 6 bases and J 5 bases, with 13 bases left between them. CDR3 region: CASRNDRRETQYF. As DNA, the CDR3 is TGTGCCAGCAGGAATGACAGACGGGAGACCCAGTACTTC.

The sample holds many counts of this clonotype. This rearrangement joins TRBV12-3 or TRBV12-4 to TRBJ1-5; 9 bases match TRBD1. This CDR3 has 15 amino acids. The V gene end was trimmed by 6 bases and the J gene end by 5 bases; junction bases not matched to a gene: 8. CDR3: CASSQNDRGDQPQHF. The CDR3 region has the DNA TGTGCCAGCAGCCAGAATGACAGGGGGGATCAGCCCCAGCATTTT.

The J gene is TRBJ1-4, the V gene TRBV25-1; no clear D gene. The length of the CDR3 is 14 residues. Germline V gene sequence: CDR1 MGHDK, CDR2 SYGVNS. V was shortened by 1 base and J by 2 bases, with 5 bases between the two germline ends. The DNA for the CDR3 is TGTGCCAGCAGTGAATTTGTGACTAATGAAAAACTGTTTTTT. Translated: CASSEFVTNEKLFF.

J is TRBJ2-1 and V is TRBV27; weak D call: TRBD1 (6 bases). V lost 0 bases and J lost 5, with 11 bases in between. This CDR3 spans 15 amino acids. Germline V CDR1 and CDR2: MNHEY, SMNVEV (reference sequence). The CDR3 DNA reads as TGTGCCAGCAGTTTATCGGGGGCTTGGAACAATGAGCAGTTCTTC. Protein sequence: CASSLSGAWNNEQFF.

The V and J genes are TRBV6-2 or TRBV6-3 and TRBJ2-7, with 9 bases aligning to TRBD1. Per the germline V gene, CDR1 is MNHEY and CDR2 is SVGEGT. The CDR3 has 15 residues. With V trimmed by 6 bases and J by 1 base, 7 bases remained unmatched. The CDR3 spells CASRSGQGGSYEQYF. In DNA form, the CDR3 reads TGTGCCAGCAGATCGGGACAGGGAGGTTCCTACGAGCAGTACTTC.

This clonotype appeared many times. The chain has TRBV4-3 and TRBJ2-1; D could derive from TRBD1 or TRBD2 (5 bases each). The CDR3 spans 15 residues. Trimming took 3 bases from V and 3 from J, leaving 12 bases between them. Germline V gene lookup returns CDR1 LGHNA and CDR2 YSLEER. CDR3 in DNA: TGCGCCAGCAGCCATGCAGGGAGACTCTACAATGAGCAGTTCTTC. It translates to CASSHAGRLYNEQFF.

This clonotype was observed a single time. The chain links TRBV5-1 to TRBJ2-5; 9 positions match TRBD1. This CDR3 comprises 16 residues. In germline, CDR1 is SGHRS, CDR2 YFSETQ. Trimming took 3 bases from V and 5 from J; bases not matched to a gene: 11. The CDR3 region has the DNA TGCGCCAGCAGCTCCGGGGGGACAGGGATTTTGGAGACCCAGTACTTC. Translating gives CASSSGGTGILETQYF.

The rearrangement links TRBV15 to TRBJ2-5, with 16 bases aligning to TRBD2. This CDR3 has 15 residues. Germline V CDR1 and CDR2: LNHNV, YYDKDF (reference sequence). V trimming: 6 bases; J trimming: 5 bases; junction bases outside the gene matches: 3. The CDR3 nucleotides are TGTGCCACCAGGGGACTAGCGGGAGGGCGGGAGACCCAGTACTTC. Amino acids: CATRGLAGGRETQYF.